This TCR beta chain originates from a study of blood T cell repertoires in COVID-19. Overall study: COVID-19 samples, acute and convalescent, were from the United States, Italy and Spain. PBMCs, B-cell-depleted T cells, or T cells were the source of the cDNA or gDNA that made up the material.

While infection was still active, Seattle patients were enrolled and then followed longitudinally. Per the original data handling: Estimation of nucleated cell counts relied on the amplification of reference gene primers. The data were produced by immunoSEQ multiplex PCR, yet TCRdb's version contains in-frame clones alone and is incomplete. That table gives V, J and clone size, and the DNA gave D and trimming. Of about 480,000 clones in the sample, about nine tenths were seen once. This CDR3 contains 15 residues. Germline trimming cut 7 bases from V and 7 bases from J; bases unmatched to any gene: 4. Germline CDR1 is LGHNT and CDR2 is FRNRAP.

This TCR came from a woman in her 50s with COVID-19, enrolled during active disease. The chain links TRBV12-5 to TRBJ2-1; 16 bases fit TRBD2. Source material: peripheral blood. CDR3 DNA sequence: TGTGCTAGTGTAGGGACTAGCGGGGGGGCAAATGAGCAGTTCTTC. Protein product: CASVGTSGGANEQFF.